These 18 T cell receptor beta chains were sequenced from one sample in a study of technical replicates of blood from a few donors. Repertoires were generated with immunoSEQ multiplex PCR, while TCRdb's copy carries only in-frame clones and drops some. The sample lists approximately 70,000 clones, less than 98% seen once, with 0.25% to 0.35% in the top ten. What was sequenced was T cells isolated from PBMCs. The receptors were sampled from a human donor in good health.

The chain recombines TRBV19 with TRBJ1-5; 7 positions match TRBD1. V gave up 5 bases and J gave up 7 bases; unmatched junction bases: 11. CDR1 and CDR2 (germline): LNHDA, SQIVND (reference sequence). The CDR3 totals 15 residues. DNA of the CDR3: TGTGCCAGTAGTGAACAGACAGGGTCAAGCCAGCCCCAGCATTTT. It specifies CASSEQTGSSQPQHF.

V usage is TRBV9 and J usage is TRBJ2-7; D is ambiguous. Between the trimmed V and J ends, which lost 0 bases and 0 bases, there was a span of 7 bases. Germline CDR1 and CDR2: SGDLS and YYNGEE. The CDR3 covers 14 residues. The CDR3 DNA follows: TGTGCCAGCAGCGTAGCCGTCTACTCCTACGAGCAGTACTTC. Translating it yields CASSVAVYSYEQYF.

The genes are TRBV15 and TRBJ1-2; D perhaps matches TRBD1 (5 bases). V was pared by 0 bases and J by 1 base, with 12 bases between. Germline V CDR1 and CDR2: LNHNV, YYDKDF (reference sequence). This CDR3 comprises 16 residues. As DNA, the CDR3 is TGTGCCACCAGCAGAGATCTAAGGGGAAGTAACTATGGCTACACCTTC. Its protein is CATSRDLRGSNYGYTF.

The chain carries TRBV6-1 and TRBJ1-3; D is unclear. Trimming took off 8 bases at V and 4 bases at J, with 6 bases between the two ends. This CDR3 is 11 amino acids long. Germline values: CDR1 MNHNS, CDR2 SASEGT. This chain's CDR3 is CASYRGNTIYF. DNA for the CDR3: TGTGCCAGCTACCGGGGAAACACCATATATTTT.

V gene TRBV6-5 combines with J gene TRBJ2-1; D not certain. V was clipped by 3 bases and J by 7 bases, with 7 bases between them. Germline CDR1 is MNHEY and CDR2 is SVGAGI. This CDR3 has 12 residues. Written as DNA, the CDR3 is TGTGCCAGCAGTTATAGTTTGAATGAGCAGTTCTTC. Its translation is CASSYSLNEQFF.

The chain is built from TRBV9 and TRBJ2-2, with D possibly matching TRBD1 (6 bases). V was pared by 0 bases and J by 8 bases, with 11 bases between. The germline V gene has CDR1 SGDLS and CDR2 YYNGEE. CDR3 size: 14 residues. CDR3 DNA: TGTGCCAGCAGCGTAGCCCTCAGGGGTGGGGAGCTGTTTTTT. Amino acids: CASSVALRGGELFF.

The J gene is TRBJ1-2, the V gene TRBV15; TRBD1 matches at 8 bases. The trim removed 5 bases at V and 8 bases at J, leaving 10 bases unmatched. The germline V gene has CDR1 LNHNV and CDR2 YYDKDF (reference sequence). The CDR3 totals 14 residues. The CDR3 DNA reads TGTGCCACCAGCCCGGGACAGGTCCTTGGGGGCTACACCTTC. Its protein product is CATSPGQVLGGYTF.

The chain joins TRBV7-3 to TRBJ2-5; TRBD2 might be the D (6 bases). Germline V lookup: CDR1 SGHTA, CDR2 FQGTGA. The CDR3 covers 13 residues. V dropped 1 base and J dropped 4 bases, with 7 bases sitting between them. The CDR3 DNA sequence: TGTGCCAGCAGCTTAAAGGGAGGAGAGACCCAGTACTTC. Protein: CASSLKGGETQYF. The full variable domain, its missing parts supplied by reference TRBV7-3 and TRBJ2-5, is GAGVSQTPSNKVTEKGKYVELRCDPISGHTALYWYRQSLGQGPEFLIYFQGTGAADDSGLPNDRFFAVRPEGSVSTLKIQRTERGDSAVYLCASSLKGGETQYFGPGTRLLVL.

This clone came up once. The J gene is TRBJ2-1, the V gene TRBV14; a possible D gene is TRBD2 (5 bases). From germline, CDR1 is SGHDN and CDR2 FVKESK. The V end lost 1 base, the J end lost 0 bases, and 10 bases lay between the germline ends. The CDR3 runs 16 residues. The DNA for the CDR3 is TGTGCCAGCAGCCAAGTAGGGCGGGTCTCCTACAATGAGCAGTTCTTC. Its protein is CASSQVGRVSYNEQFF.

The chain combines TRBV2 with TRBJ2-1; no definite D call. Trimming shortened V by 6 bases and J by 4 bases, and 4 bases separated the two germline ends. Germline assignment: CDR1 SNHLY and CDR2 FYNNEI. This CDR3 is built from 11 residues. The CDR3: CASSRYNEQFF. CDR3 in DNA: TGTGCCAGCAGCCGGTACAATGAGCAGTTCTTC.

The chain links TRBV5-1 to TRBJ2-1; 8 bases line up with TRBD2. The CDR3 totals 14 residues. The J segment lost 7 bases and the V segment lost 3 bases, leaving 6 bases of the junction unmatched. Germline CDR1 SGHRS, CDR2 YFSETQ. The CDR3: CASSWTSPENEQFF. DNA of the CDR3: TGCGCCAGCAGCTGGACTAGCCCGGAGAATGAGCAGTTCTTC.

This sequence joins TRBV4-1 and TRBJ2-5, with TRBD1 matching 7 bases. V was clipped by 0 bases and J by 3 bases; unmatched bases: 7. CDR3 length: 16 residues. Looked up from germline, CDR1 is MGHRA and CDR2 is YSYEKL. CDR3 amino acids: CASSQDYSGTEETQYF. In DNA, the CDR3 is TGCGCCAGCAGCCAAGATTACTCCGGGACAGAAGAGACCCAGTACTTC.

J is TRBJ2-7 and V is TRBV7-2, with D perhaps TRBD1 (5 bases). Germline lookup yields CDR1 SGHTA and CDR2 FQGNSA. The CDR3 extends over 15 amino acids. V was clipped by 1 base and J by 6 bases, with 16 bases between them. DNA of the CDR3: TGTGCCAGCAGCTTAGATATCGGCAGGGTGAGCGAGCAGTACTTC. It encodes CASSLDIGRVSEQYF.

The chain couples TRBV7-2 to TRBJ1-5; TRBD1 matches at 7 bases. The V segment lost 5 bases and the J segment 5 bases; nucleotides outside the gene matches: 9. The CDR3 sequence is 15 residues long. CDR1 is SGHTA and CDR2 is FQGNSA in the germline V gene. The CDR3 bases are TGTGCCAGCAGCCCCAGACAGGGATCCGATCAGCCCCAGCATTTT. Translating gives CASSPRQGSDQPQHF.

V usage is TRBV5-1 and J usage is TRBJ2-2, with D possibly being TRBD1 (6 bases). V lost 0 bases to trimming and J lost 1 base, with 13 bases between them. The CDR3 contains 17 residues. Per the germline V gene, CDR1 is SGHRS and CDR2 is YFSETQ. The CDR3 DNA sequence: TGCGCCAGCAGCTTGGTACAGGGACGGTGGAACACCGGGGAGCTGTTTTTT. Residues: CASSLVQGRWNTGELFF.

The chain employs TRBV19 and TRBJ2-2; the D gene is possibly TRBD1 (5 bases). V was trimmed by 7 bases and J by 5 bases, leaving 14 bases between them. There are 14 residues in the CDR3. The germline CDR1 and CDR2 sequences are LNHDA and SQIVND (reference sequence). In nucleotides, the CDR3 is TGTGCCAGTAAGACCGGACAAAGGACCGGGGAGCTGTTTTTT. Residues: CASKTGQRTGELFF.

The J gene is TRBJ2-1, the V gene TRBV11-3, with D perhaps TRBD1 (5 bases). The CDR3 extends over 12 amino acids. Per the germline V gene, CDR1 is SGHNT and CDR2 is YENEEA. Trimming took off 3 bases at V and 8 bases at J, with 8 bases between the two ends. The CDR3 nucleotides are TGTGCCAGCAGCTTCCAGGGCGATGAGCAGTTCTTC. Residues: CASSFQGDEQFF.

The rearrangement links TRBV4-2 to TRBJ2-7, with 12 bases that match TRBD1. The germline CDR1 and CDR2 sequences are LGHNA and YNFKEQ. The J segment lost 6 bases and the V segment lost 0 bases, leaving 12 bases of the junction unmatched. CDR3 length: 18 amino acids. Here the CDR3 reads CASSQDTSPGQGATEQYF. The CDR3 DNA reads TGTGCCAGCAGCCAAGATACTTCTCCGGGACAGGGGGCTACCGAGCAGTACTTC.